Listed below are T cell receptor beta chains from one sample, sequenced in a study of blood T cell repertoires in COVID-19. Profiled with immunoSEQ multiplex PCR; TCRdb holds only in-frame clones, not every one. Among 140,000 to 150,000 clones listed, roughly 86% were seen once. Sequencing used peripheral blood. These receptors were collected from a human donor with acute or convalescent COVID-19. The donor label of this sample is uncertain. Each CDR3 is given with its conserved first and last residue. D genes are given only for firm matches. Some rows mark clone size as missing; the rest say once, few, many or name a class of expanded clone.

size,J,D,V,DNA,CDR3
-,TRBJ2-3,TRBD2,TRBV7-2,TGTGCCAGCAGCTTTGGGGCGGGGGGCGGAGCAGATACGCAGTATTTT,CASSFGAGGGADTQYF
-,TRBJ1-5,TRBD1,TRBV12-3/TRBV12-4,TGTGCCAGCAGGGGGGACAGTTATCAGCCCCAGCATTTT,CASRGDSYQPQHF
-,TRBJ1-2,TRBD1,TRBV2,TGTGCCAGCAGTGAAGCGCTCGGAGGGGGCGGACTGGGCTACACCTTC,CASSEALGGGGLGYTF
-,TRBJ1-1,TRBD1,TRBV7-2,TGTGCAACCTCCTTTTCCCCAGGGGGATACACTGAAGCTTTCTTT,CATSFSPGGYTEAFF
-,TRBJ1-5,-,TRBV5-6,TGTGCCAGCAGCTCCCGCGGCGGCCTCAATCAGCCCCAGCATTTT,CASSSRGGLNQPQHF
-,TRBJ2-1,-,TRBV20-1,TGCAGTGCTAGAGTCCGGGATGAGCAGTTCTTC,CSARVRDEQFF
-,TRBJ1-2,-,TRBV19,TGTGCCAGTAGTATAGACCCAGAGGTCTATGGCTACACCTTC,CASSIDPEVYGYTF
-,TRBJ1-1,-,TRBV5-1,TGCGCCAGCAGCAGCTTACAGGGCACTGAAGCTTTCTTT,CASSSLQGTEAFF
-,TRBJ2-7,TRBD1,TRBV19,TGTGCCAGTACCGACAGACAGGGGGCCACCCTGCAGTACTTC,CASTDRQGATLQYF
-,TRBJ2-7,-,TRBV11-1,TGTGCCAGCAGCTCGCCGGGACACAACTCCTACGAGCAGTACTTC,CASSSPGHNSYEQYF
-,TRBJ1-2,TRBD1,TRBV2,TGTGCCAGCAGTGTGACGGGACAGGGGGCGCGTGGCTACACCTTC,CASSVTGQGARGYTF
-,TRBJ1-2,-,TRBV5-5,TGTGCCAGCAGCTCAGACAGGAATATGGTTGGCTACACCTTC,CASSSDRNMVGYTF
-,TRBJ2-3,-,TRBV30,TGTGCCTGTACTTCGGGACAAGTCACAGATACGCAGTATTTT,CACTSGQVTDTQYF
few,TRBJ1-1,-,TRBV19,TGTGCCAGTAGTATAGATAATTGGCTAATGGGAGGTGAAGCTTTCTTT,CASSIDNWLMGGEAFF
-,TRBJ1-4,TRBD1,TRBV4-1,TGCGCCAGCAGCCTAACAGGGACAGGGGGTGGTAAAGAAAAACTGTTTTTT,CASSLTGTGGGKEKLFF
-,TRBJ2-7,TRBD2,TRBV18,TGTGCCAGCTCACGCAAGGTAGCGGGCCCCTACGAGCAGTACTTC,CASSRKVAGPYEQYF
-,TRBJ1-6,-,TRBV6-1,TGTGCCAGCAGTGATCCCCGCGGGGGAAATTCACCCCTCCACTTT,CASSDPRGGNSPLHF
-,TRBJ1-4,TRBD1,TRBV11-2,TGTGCCAGCAGCCCGGGGACAGCGAATGAAAAACTGTTTTTT,CASSPGTANEKLFF
few,TRBJ2-7,TRBD1,TRBV24-1,TGTGCCACCAGTGATTTGGACAGGGGGTCTTACGAGCAGTACTTC,CATSDLDRGSYEQYF
-,TRBJ1-5,TRBD1,TRBV4-1,TGCGCCAGCAGCCACATTCTGAGGGGGCTCAGTCAGCCCCAGCATTTT,CASSHILRGLSQPQHF
-,TRBJ2-2,-,TRBV7-9,TGTGCCAGCAGCTTAGGGGGGGGCCCCACCGGGGAGCTGTTTTTT,CASSLGGGPTGELFF
once,TRBJ1-5,TRBD1,TRBV4-2,TGTGCCAGCAGCCCCTTCGGCAGGGGGCATCAGCCCCAGCATTTT,CASSPFGRGHQPQHF
-,TRBJ2-7,-,TRBV7-9,TGTGCCAGCAGCTTCGCCAGGGGCCCCGGGGACGAGCAGTACTTC,CASSFARGPGDEQYF
-,TRBJ2-3,-,TRBV6-4,TGTGCCAGCAGTGAGCAGGGGGGAACAGATACGCAGTATTTT,CASSEQGGTDTQYF
-,TRBJ2-5,-,TRBV5-4,TGTGCCAGCAGCCCTCCCGGGATAGGTAGTGAGACCCAGTACTTC,CASSPPGIGSETQYF
-,TRBJ2-7,-,TRBV25-1,TGTGCCAGCAGTGACACAGGACCCTACGAGCAGTACTTC,CASSDTGPYEQYF
-,TRBJ2-2,-,TRBV19,TGTGCCAGTAGTATAGGGGCGGGGACCGGGGAGCTGTTTTTT,CASSIGAGTGELFF
-,TRBJ2-7,TRBD2,TRBV10-2,TGCGCCAGCCTAGCGGGGGTTTACGAGCAGTACTTC,CASLAGVYEQYF
-,TRBJ2-1,-,TRBV5-1,TGCGCCAGCAGCTTGGGGCAAATTGGGTACAGTGAGCAGTTCTTC,CASSLGQIGYSEQFF
-,TRBJ1-1,-,TRBV18,TGTGCCAGCTCAGGTCTGGGGGTTGGGGGCGAAGCTTTCTTT,CASSGLGVGGEAFF
-,TRBJ1-5,-,TRBV12-3/TRBV12-4,TGTGCCAGCAGTGGGGGCGGCAATCAGCCCCAGCATTTT,CASSGGGNQPQHF
-,TRBJ2-1,-,TRBV11-2,TGTGCCAGCAGCGAACGGCCCCGGGGATTGGTAGGTAATGAGCAGTTCTTC,CASSERPRGLVGNEQFF
-,TRBJ1-2,-,TRBV6-5,TGTGCCAGCAGTTACTTGTACCCGGGGGGCATGAGTGGCTACACCTTC,CASSYLYPGGMSGYTF
-,TRBJ1-1,-,TRBV3-1/TRBV3-2,TGTGCCAGCAGCCAAGATCGCGGGGTCGCGGACACTGAAGCTTTCTTT,CASSQDRGVADTEAFF
once,TRBJ1-3,-,TRBV5-5,TGTGCCAGCAGCCTAGGGGACAATGGAAACACCATATATTTT,CASSLGDNGNTIYF
-,TRBJ1-6,TRBD1,TRBV28,TGTGCCAGCAGACGACAGGGGGCTTATAATTCACCCCTCCACTTT,CASRRQGAYNSPLHF
-,TRBJ1-2,-,TRBV7-2,TGTGCCAGCAGCTCCGCGGGCGACGGTGACTATGGCTACACCTTC,CASSSAGDGDYGYTF
-,TRBJ2-5,TRBD2,TRBV2,TGTGCCAGCAGGGCGACTAGCCGGGAGACCCAGTACTTC,CASRATSRETQYF
-,TRBJ1-1,-,TRBV6-5,TGTGCCAGCAGTTACGGGGGGTCACTGAACACTGAAGCTTTCTTT,CASSYGGSLNTEAFF
few,TRBJ1-2,-,TRBV18,TGTGCCAGCTCACCGTCGTCCGGGAGTGGCTATGGCTACACCTTC,CASSPSSGSGYGYTF
-,TRBJ2-7,TRBD1,TRBV5-1,TGCGCCAGCAGCTGGACAGGGCCTCGAGACGAGCAGTACTTC,CASSWTGPRDEQYF
few,TRBJ2-3,TRBD2,TRBV7-9,TGTGCCAGCAGCCCTAACGACCCCTTACTAGCGGGGGGCACAGATACGCAGTATTTT,CASSPNDPLLAGGTDTQYF
-,TRBJ1-1,TRBD1,TRBV6-5,TGTGCCAGCAGTTACTCGAAGGGGACAGGGGTGCCTGAAGCTTTCTTT,CASSYSKGTGVPEAFF
-,TRBJ2-1,-,TRBV29-1,TGCAGCCTCACTCCGGACAGTCGGTACGACAATGAGCAGTTCTTC,CSLTPDSRYDNEQFF
-,TRBJ2-4,TRBD1,TRBV29-1,TGCAGCGTTAGGGGGCGCGAAGCCAAAAACATTCAGTACTTC,CSVRGREAKNIQYF
-,TRBJ1-2,-,TRBV19,TGTGCCAGTAGTATAACGGGTTATGGCTACACCTTC,CASSITGYGYTF
-,TRBJ1-1,TRBD1,TRBV7-9,TGTGCCAGCAGCTTTCCAGGACAGGCGAACACTGAAGCTTTCTTT,CASSFPGQANTEAFF
-,TRBJ2-3,-,TRBV3-1/TRBV3-2,TGTGCCAGCAGCCATCGAGACCGGGTGAGGGTTGATACGCAGTATTTT,CASSHRDRVRVDTQYF
-,TRBJ2-7,TRBD1,TRBV30,TGTGCCTGGAGTAGGGACAGTTTTTACGAGCAGTACTTC,CAWSRDSFYEQYF
-,TRBJ1-2,-,TRBV5-1,TGCGCCAGCAGTAAAGACGGGAGCTATGGCTACACCTTC,CASSKDGSYGYTF
-,TRBJ1-5,TRBD1,TRBV4-1,TGCGCCAGCAGCCAAGTCGGACAGGGGGAGAATCAGCCCCAGCATTTT,CASSQVGQGENQPQHF
-,TRBJ1-1,-,TRBV4-1,TGCGCCAGCAGCCTAGGGGTGATTTACACTGAAGCTTTCTTT,CASSLGVIYTEAFF